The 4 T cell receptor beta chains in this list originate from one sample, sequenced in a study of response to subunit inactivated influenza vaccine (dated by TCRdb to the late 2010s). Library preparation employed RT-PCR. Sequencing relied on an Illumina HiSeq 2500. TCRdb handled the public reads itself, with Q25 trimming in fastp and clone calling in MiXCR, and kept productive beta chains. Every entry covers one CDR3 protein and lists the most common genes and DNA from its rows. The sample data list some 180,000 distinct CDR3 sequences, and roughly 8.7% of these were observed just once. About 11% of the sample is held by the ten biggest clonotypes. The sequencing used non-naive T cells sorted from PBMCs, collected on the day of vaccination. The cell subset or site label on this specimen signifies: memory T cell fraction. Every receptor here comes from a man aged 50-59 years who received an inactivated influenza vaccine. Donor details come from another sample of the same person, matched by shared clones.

The CDR3 loop is CATSRVPRSRGGETQYF. The CDR3 DNA sequence: TGTGCCACCAGCAGAGTCCCCCGATCGAGGGGGGGAGAGACCCAGTACTTC. The chain uses TRBV15 and TRBJ2-5; the D gene is possibly TRBD2 (7 bases). Trimming removed 1 base at V and 4 bases at J, with 19 bases between. CDR3 length: 17 amino acids. From germline, CDR1 is LNHNV and CDR2 YYDKDF (reference sequence).

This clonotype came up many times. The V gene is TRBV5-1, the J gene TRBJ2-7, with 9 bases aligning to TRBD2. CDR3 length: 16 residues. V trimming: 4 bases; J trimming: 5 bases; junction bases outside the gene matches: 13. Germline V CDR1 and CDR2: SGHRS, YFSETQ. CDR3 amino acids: CASSLRFSGSVHEQYF. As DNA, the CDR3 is TGCGCCAGCAGCCTAAGATTTAGCGGGAGCGTCCACGAGCAGTACTTC. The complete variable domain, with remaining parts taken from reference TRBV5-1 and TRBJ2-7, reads KAGVTQTPRYLIKTRGQQVTLSCSPISGHRSVSWYQQTPGQGLQFLFEYFSETQRNKGNFPGRFSGRQFSNSRSEMNVSTLELGDSALYLCASSLRFSGSVHEQYFGPGTRLTVT.

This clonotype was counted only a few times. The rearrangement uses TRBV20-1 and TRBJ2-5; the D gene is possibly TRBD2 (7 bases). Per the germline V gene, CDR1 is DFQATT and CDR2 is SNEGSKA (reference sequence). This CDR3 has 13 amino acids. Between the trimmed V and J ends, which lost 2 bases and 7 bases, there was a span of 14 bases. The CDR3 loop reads CSARWPGEGTQYF. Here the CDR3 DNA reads TGCAGTGCTAGATGGCCAGGGGAGGGGACCCAGTACTTC.

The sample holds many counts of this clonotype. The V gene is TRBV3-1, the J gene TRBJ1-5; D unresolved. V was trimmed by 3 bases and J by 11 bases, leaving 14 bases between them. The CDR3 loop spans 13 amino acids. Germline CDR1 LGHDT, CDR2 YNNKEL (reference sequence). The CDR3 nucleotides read TGTGCCAGCAGCCAGTCTCCGGGTTCTTCCCAGCATTTT. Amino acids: CASSQSPGSSQHF. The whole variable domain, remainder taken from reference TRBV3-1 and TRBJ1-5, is DTAVSQTPKYLVTQMGNDKSIKCEQNLGHDTMYWYKQDSKKFLKIMFSYNNKELIINETVPNRFSPKSPDKAHLNLHINSLELGDSAVYFCASSQSPGSSQHFGDGTRLSIL.